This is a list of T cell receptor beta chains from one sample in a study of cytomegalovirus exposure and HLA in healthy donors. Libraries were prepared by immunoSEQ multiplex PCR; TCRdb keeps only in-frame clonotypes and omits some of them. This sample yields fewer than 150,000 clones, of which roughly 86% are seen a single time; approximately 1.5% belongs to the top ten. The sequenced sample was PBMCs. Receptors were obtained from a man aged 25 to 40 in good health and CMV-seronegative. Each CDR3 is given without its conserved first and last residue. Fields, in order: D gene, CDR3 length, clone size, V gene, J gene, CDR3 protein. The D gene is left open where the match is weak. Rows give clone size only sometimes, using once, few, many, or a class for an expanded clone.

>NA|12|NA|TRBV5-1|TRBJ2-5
ASSFHSSRETQY
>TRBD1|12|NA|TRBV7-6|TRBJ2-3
ASSLRTGVDTQY
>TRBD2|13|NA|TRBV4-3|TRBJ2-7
ASSQGRTGGNEQY
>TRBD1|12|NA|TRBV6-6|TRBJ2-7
ASSSDRRRYEQY
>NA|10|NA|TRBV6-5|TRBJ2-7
ASSRETGEQY
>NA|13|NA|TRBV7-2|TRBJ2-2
ASSLWAGRTGELF
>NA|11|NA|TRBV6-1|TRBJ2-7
ASNPPPAREQY
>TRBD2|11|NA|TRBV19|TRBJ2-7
ATGPGLDNEQY
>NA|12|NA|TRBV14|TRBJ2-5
ASSQVSRGETQY
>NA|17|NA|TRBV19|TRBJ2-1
ASSILVQGLGAQENEQF
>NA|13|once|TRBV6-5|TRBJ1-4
ASSSTYATNEKLF
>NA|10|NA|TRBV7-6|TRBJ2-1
ASSQGDGEQF
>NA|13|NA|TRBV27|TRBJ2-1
ASSLGGTSYNEQF
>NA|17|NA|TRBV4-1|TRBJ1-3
ASSDDPTVHLPSGNTIY
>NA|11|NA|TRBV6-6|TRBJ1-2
ASRGPQGTGYT
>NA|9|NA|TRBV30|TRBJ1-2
AWTANYGYT
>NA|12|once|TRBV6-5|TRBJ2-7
ASSEQGNGLEQY
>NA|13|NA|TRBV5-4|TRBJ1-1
ASSGRGRDVSEAF
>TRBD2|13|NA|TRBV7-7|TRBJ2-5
ASSRGSGKGETQY
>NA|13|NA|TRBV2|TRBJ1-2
ASSTKPTGNYGYT
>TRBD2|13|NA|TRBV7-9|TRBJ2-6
ATPAGFSGANVLT
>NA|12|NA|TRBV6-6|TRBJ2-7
ASRWGDSSYEQY